This T cell receptor (beta chain) is from a study of control samples from healthy donors and cancer patients. Losses at the gene ends were 0 bases for V and 10 bases for J; bases not matched to a gene: 8. The CDR3 is made up of 14 amino acids. Germline CDR1 and CDR2: SGHVS and FQNEAQ. TCRdb's copy holds only in-frame clones and misses some; the assay was immunoSEQ multiplex PCR. The data hold around 130,000 clones, with under 90% observed a single time. The sequenced sample consisted of PBMCs. This TCR came from a man aged 45-60 years with head and neck cancer. The V call is TRBV7-8, the J call TRBJ1-1, with 7 bases that match TRBD1. For the CDR3, the DNA is TGTGCCAGCAGCTTAGCAGGGACAGTCGATGGAGCTTTCTTT. It yields the protein CASSLAGTVDGAFF.